The rows below give T cell receptor beta chains drawn from one sample of a study of beta chain features in type 1 diabetes. The table came from immunoSEQ multiplex PCR; TCRdb's copy has only in-frame clones and leaves some out. The data contain 95,000 to 150,000 clones, around 15% of them singletons. The source material was central memory CD4+ T cells from blood. The receptors derive from a man aged 30-40 years with type 1 diabetes. The CDR3 runs from the conserved cysteine through the conserved F or W. The order of the fields is clone size, J gene, V gene, D gene, CDR3 DNA, CDR3 protein. A D gene is named only where the DNA matches it firmly. Where a row states a size, it is once, few, many or the class of an expanded clone; other rows omit it.

. | TRBJ2-3 | TRBV6-5 | TRBD2 | TGTGCCAGCAGGTTTAGCGGGGGAGTCCAGAATACGCAGTATTTT | CASRFSGGVQNTQYF
few | TRBJ1-6 | TRBV14 | . | TGTGCCAGCAGCCAAGATCCCGCAGGGGCAGCTGAGAGTTCACCCCTCCACTTT | CASSQDPAGAAESSPLHF
few | TRBJ1-6 | TRBV11-2 | . | TGTGCCAGCAGCTTATCCGCCGAGTATAATTCACCCCTCCACTTT | CASSLSAEYNSPLHF
many | TRBJ2-7 | TRBV25-1 | . | TGTGCCAGCAGTGAATTCCACTACGAGCAGTACTTC | CASSEFHYEQYF
. | TRBJ2-3 | TRBV6-1 | . | TGTGCCAGCAGTGTCAGTCACACCCCGGATTATTATACGCAGTATTTT | CASSVSHTPDYYTQYF
. | TRBJ2-5 | TRBV7-9 | TRBD1 | TGTGCCAGCAGCTCCATCGGACAGGGGGAAGAGACCCAGTACTTC | CASSSIGQGEETQYF
. | TRBJ2-3 | TRBV6-5 | . | TGTGCCAGCAGTTACTCCGGGCGGACAGAAACAGATACGCAGTATTTT | CASSYSGRTETDTQYF
. | TRBJ1-4 | TRBV5-1 | . | TGCGCCAGCAGCTTCGGACAGTACAATGAAAAACTGTTTTTT | CASSFGQYNEKLFF
. | TRBJ2-2 | TRBV7-7 | TRBD1 | TGTGCTAGCAGCGAAAGGACAGGGAACACCGGGGAGCTGTTTTTT | CASSERTGNTGELFF
few | TRBJ2-5 | TRBV7-2 | . | TGTGCCAGCAGCTTAGGGGCGCGGGGTGCAGAGACCCAGTACTTC | CASSLGARGAETQYF
few | TRBJ1-5 | TRBV30 | . | TGTGCCGCTATAGGACAGCCTGGCAATCAGCCCCAGCATTTT | CAAIGQPGNQPQHF
few | TRBJ2-3 | TRBV6-5 | . | TGTGCCAGCAGTCATCTATGGGCGCAGTATTTT | CASSHLWAQYF
. | TRBJ1-1 | TRBV1 | . | TGCACCAGCAGCCAAGACGACCTTCGGGGGCACACTGAAGCTTTCTTT | CTSSQDDLRGHTEAFF
few | TRBJ2-1 | TRBV7-2 | TRBD1 | TGTGCCAGCAGCCTACAGGGGTGGTACTACAATGAGCAGTTCTTC | CASSLQGWYYNEQFF
few | TRBJ1-4 | TRBV30 | . | TGTGCCTGGAGTGTACGGGGGACGGGTAATGAAAAACTGTTTTTT | CAWSVRGTGNEKLFF
many | TRBJ1-5 | TRBV28 | . | TGTGCCAGCAGTTTACCAGCCCCCCCTCGGCAGCCCCAGCATTTT | CASSLPAPPRQPQHF
. | TRBJ2-1 | TRBV6-1 | . | TGTGCCAGCAGTGACAGGAATGAGCAGTTCTTC | CASSDRNEQFF
few | TRBJ2-3 | TRBV18 | TRBD2 | TGTGCCAGCTCACCCCTGAAGCGGGGGGGCAAAGATACGCAGTATTTT | CASSPLKRGGKDTQYF
. | TRBJ2-7 | TRBV4-3 | . | TGCGCCAGCAGCCAAGAGTCAGCCCTCGGCTACGAGCAGTACTTC | CASSQESALGYEQYF
. | TRBJ2-1 | TRBV5-1 | . | TGCGCCAGCAGCTTGGACCTCTATGAGCAGTTCTTC | CASSLDLYEQFF
. | TRBJ1-2 | TRBV29-1 | . | TGCAGCGTTGAGGTACAGAACTATGGCTACACCTTC | CSVEVQNYGYTF
many | TRBJ1-5 | TRBV5-1 | . | TGCGCCAGCAGCTTGGAGGGAAGTCAGCCCCAGCATTTT | CASSLEGSQPQHF
few | TRBJ2-1 | TRBV6-8 | TRBD1 | TGTGCCAGCAGAAGTAGACAGGGGGACGGTGAGCAGTTCTTC | CASRSRQGDGEQFF
. | TRBJ2-5 | TRBV30 | TRBD2 | TGTGCCTGGAGACCTCCGGGACTAGCGGGGTTAAAGACCCAGTACTTC | CAWRPPGLAGLKTQYF
. | TRBJ2-5 | TRBV5-1 | TRBD2 | TGCGCCAGCAGCCGGGGACTAGCGGGGGGCCAAGAGACCCAGTACTTC | CASSRGLAGGQETQYF
. | TRBJ2-3 | TRBV21-1 | . | TGTGCCAGCAGCCCAGAGGGGGGAGATACGCAGTATTTT | CASSPEGGDTQYF
. | TRBJ2-1 | TRBV9 | . | TGTGCCAGCAGCGCGACTTTTTACAATGAGCAGTTCTTC | CASSATFYNEQFF
. | TRBJ2-5 | TRBV30 | . | TGTGCCTGGAAAGGCTGGGAGATGATGGAAGAGACCCAGTACTTC | CAWKGWEMMEETQYF
few | TRBJ1-2 | TRBV7-9 | . | TGTGCCAGCAGCTTAAGGTCTAACTATGGCTACACCTTC | CASSLRSNYGYTF